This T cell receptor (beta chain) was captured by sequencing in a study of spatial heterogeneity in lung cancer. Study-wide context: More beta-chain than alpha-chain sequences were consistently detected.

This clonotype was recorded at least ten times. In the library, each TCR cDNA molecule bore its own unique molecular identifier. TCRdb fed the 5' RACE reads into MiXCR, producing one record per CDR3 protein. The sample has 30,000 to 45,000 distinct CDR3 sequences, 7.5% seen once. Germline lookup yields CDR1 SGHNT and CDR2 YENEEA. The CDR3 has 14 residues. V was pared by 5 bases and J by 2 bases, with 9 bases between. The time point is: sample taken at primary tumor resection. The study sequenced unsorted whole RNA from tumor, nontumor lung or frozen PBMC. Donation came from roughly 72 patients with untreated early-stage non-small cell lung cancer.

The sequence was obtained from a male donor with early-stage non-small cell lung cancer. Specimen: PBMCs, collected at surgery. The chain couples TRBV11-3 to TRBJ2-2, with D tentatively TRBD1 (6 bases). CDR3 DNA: TGTGCCAGCAGCAGCAGGGGAAACACCGGGGAGCTGTTTTTT. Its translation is CASSSRGNTGELFF.